This T cell receptor beta chain was observed in a study of radiotherapy plus CTLA-4 blockade in lung cancer. Study-wide results and limits: Some TCR clones had been derived from tumors. These clones expanded in peripheral blood after radiotherapy plus ipilimumab.

Focal radiation with ipilimumab CTLA-4 blockade was given to patients with chemo-refractory metastatic non-small-cell lung cancer. This clone was recorded only once. The target antigen is unknown. The table came from immunoSEQ multiplex PCR; TCRdb's copy has only in-frame clones and leaves some out. Of 80,000 or so clones listed, roughly 79% are singletons. Germline values: CDR1 SGHDT, CDR2 YYEEEE. V was clipped by 5 bases and J by 2 bases, with 13 bases between them. This CDR3 comprises 14 residues. This specimen was peripheral blood, taken from a patient treated with radiotherapy plus ipilimumab. The clonotype originates from a human donor with non-small cell lung cancer who had a partial response to radiotherapy plus ipilimumab. Some clones in this sample may be carry-over from other donors' samples. J is TRBJ1-1 and V is TRBV5-6, with D unresolved. The CDR3: CASSMGQVNTEAFF. The DNA for the CDR3 is TGTGCCAGCAGTATGGGCCAGGTCAACACTGAAGCTTTCTTT.